The rows below give T cell receptor beta chains drawn from one sample of a study of cytomegalovirus exposure and HLA in healthy donors. Using immunoSEQ multiplex PCR, the repertoire was profiled, and TCRdb retains in-frame clones only, with some absent. This sample has fewer than 140,000 clones, with about 75% found just once. The sample taken for sequencing was PBMCs. Source of these receptors: a man aged 35-49 years in good health and CMV-seronegative. The CDR3 runs from the conserved cysteine through the conserved F or W. D genes are given only for firm matches. Clone size is not always given. Where it is, it says once, few, many or a class for expanded clones.

. | once | TRBJ2-7 | TRBV7-6 | CASSLSRREQYF | TGTGCCAGCAGCTTATCGAGGCGGGAGCAGTACTTC
. | . | TRBJ1-4 | TRBV7-2 | CASSLLTGLGEKLFF | TGTGCCAGCAGCTTACTCACAGGGTTAGGGGAAAAACTGTTTTTT
TRBD1 | . | TRBJ2-7 | TRBV6-5 | CASRGQGTYEQYF | TGTGCCAGCAGGGGACAGGGAACCTACGAGCAGTACTTC
TRBD1 | once | TRBJ2-1 | TRBV5-1 | CASSPGQGNSYNEQFF | TGCGCCAGCAGCCCGGGACAGGGAAACTCCTACAATGAGCAGTTCTTC
TRBD1 | . | TRBJ1-1 | TRBV5-1 | CASVSGTANTEAFF | TGCGCCAGCGTCTCCGGGACAGCCAACACTGAAGCTTTCTTT
TRBD1 | once | TRBJ2-1 | TRBV5-1 | CASSPGQVAYNEQFF | TGCGCCAGCAGCCCGGGACAGGTAGCCTACAATGAGCAGTTCTTC
TRBD1 | . | TRBJ1-1 | TRBV4-1 | CASSQADRENTEAFF | TGCGCCAGCAGCCAGGCAGACAGGGAGAACACTGAAGCTTTCTTT
TRBD2 | few | TRBJ2-3 | TRBV19 | CASSITTSGLTDTQYF | TGTGCCAGTAGTATTACGACTAGCGGCCTCACAGATACGCAGTATTTT
. | . | TRBJ1-1 | TRBV5-1 | CASSQRGREDTEAFF | TGCGCCAGCAGCCAAAGGGGACGGGAGGACACTGAAGCTTTCTTT
TRBD1 | . | TRBJ1-2 | TRBV5-6 | CASSPVGQPYGYTF | TGTGCCAGCAGCCCCGTGGGACAGCCCTATGGCTACACCTTC
. | few | TRBJ2-6 | TRBV29-1 | CSVRERSGANVLTF | TGCAGCGTTCGAGAACGCTCTGGGGCCAACGTCCTGACTTTC
TRBD1 | . | TRBJ1-5 | TRBV7-2 | CASSLTGGNQPQHF | TGTGCCAGCAGCTTGACAGGGGGCAATCAGCCCCAGCATTTT
TRBD2 | . | TRBJ2-3 | TRBV4-1 | CASSQPSGVTDTQYF | TGCGCCAGCAGCCAACCTAGCGGGGTTACAGATACGCAGTATTTT
. | . | TRBJ2-2 | TRBV2 | CASSLDSPGELFF | TGTGCCAGCAGTCTGGACAGTCCCGGGGAGCTGTTTTTT
. | . | TRBJ2-6 | TRBV28 | CASNFNSGANVLTF | TGTGCCAGCAACTTCAACTCTGGGGCCAACGTCCTGACTTTC
. | . | TRBJ2-2 | TRBV18 | CASSPGSANTGELFF | TGTGCCAGCTCACCCGGCAGCGCGAACACCGGGGAGCTGTTTTTT